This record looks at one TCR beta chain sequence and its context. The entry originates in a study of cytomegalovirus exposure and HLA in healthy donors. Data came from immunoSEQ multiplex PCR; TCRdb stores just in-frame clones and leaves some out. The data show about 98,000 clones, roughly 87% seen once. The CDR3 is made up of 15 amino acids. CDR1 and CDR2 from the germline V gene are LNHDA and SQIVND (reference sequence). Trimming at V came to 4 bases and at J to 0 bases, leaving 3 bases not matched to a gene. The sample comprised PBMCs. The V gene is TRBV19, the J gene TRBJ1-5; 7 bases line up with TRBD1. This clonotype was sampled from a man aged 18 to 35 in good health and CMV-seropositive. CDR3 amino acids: CASSRGTDSNQPQHF. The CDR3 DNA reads TGTGCCAGTAGTAGAGGGACAGATAGCAATCAGCCCCAGCATTTT.